This T cell receptor beta chain was retrieved from a study of blood T cell repertoires in COVID-19. Measured with immunoSEQ multiplex PCR; TCRdb has only the in-frame clones, and not every one. The sample records around 220,000 clones, roughly nine tenths being singletons. The V and J ends lost 0 bases and 7 bases respectively, with 12 bases between them. CDR1 LNHNV and CDR2 YYDKDF come from the germline V gene (reference sequence). The CDR3 totals 14 residues. V and J are TRBV15 and TRBJ1-2; D is ambiguous. This TCR was sampled from a woman between 45 and 65 years old with acute or convalescent COVID-19. Sample: peripheral blood. CDR3 sequence (DNA): TGTGCCACCAGCAGAGATTTAACTCCGGGTGGCTACACCTTC. Protein product: CATSRDLTPGGYTF.